The 3 T cell receptor beta chains below were found in one sample sequenced in a study of T-cell reconstitution after alpha-beta-depleted transplantation in children. A library of TCRbeta sequences, prepared with unique molecular identifiers, was generated. TCRdb reanalysed the PCR reads using MiXCR and keeps one entry per CDR3 protein. The sample has about 120,000 distinct CDR3 sequences, roughly 23% seen once; the top ten hold more than 9%. The sequencing used PBMCs, mostly from graft donor cells, collected 180 days after TCRalphabeta/CD19-depleted stem cell transplant. Receptors originate from a male patient aged 2-10 years who had a stem cell transplant for chronic granulomatous disease, so the T cells may come from the graft donor.

V is TRBV29-1 and J is TRBJ2-5; the D is unclear. The V end lost 5 bases, the J end lost 2 bases, and 30 bases lay between the germline ends. The CDR3 length is 19 residues. Looked up from germline, CDR1 is SQVTM and CDR2 is ANQGSEA. Written as DNA, the CDR3 is TGCAGCGTTATTGCACGGAGCGAATCTTGGTTTTTTGGTCAAGAGACCCAGTACTTC. Protein sequence: CSVIARSESWFFGQETQYF.

This chain links TRBV11-2 with TRBJ2-7; possibly TRBD1 or TRBD2 for D (5 bases each). Trimming shortened V by 5 bases and J by 2 bases, and 13 bases separated the two germline ends. The germline gives CDR1 SGHAT, CDR2 FQNNGV. CDR3 length: 14 amino acids. In DNA form, the CDR3 reads TGTGCCAGCAGCCCGGGACGGGCAGCCTACGAGCAGTACTTC. Its protein is CASSPGRAAYEQYF.

The chain recombines TRBV12-3 or TRBV12-4 with TRBJ1-2; D not certain. The CDR3 covers 12 residues. Deletions cut 0 bases from V and 8 bases from J, with 7 bases between. CDR3 sequence (DNA): TGTGCCAGCAGTTTAGCTTGGCAGGGCTACACCTTC. Protein product: CASSLAWQGYTF.